What follows are 30 T cell receptor beta chains derived from one specimen sequenced in a study of T cells in Graves' hyperthyroidism and ophthalmopathy. TCR beta CDR3 region amplification was performed from RNA transcripts. Carried out on the TCR CDR3, a first-round RT-PCR used the HTBI primer set. MiXCR was run by TCRdb on the multiplex PCR reads, yielding one entry per CDR3 protein. The sample carries roughly 520,000 distinct CDR3 sequences, approximately 24% recorded once. Sequencing used blood. The receptors originated from a woman in her 30s with Graves' ophthalmopathy.

This clonotype was recorded at least ten times. The J gene is TRBJ1-5, the V gene TRBV28; D is unclear. V was pared by 5 bases and J by 4 bases, with 15 bases between. The CDR3 runs to 15 residues. Germline CDR1 MDHEN, CDR2 SYDVKM. The CDR3 nucleotides are TGTGCCAGCAGTCCCAGGACGGTCGATAATCAGCCCCAGCATTTT. Translation gives CASSPRTVDNQPQHF.

This clonotype was seen many times. The gene calls are TRBV2 and TRBJ2-2; D call uncertain. Trimming stripped 7 bases from V and 3 bases from J, with 6 bases between. The CDR3 has 12 amino acids. In germline, CDR1 is SNHLY, CDR2 FYNNEI. The DNA for the CDR3 is TGTGCCAGCAATTTGGACACCGGGGAGCTGTTTTTT. It specifies CASNLDTGELFF.

Many counts were recorded for this clonotype. The rearrangement uses TRBV7-6 and TRBJ1-1; no clear D gene. Germline V CDR1 and CDR2: SGHVS, FNYEAQ. Trimming stripped 4 bases from V and 0 bases from J, with 9 bases between. This CDR3 spans 14 amino acids. This CDR3 reads CASSSPTMNTEAFF. DNA for the CDR3: TGTGCCAGCAGCTCGCCTACAATGAACACTGAAGCTTTCTTT. Full variable domain (outside the CDR3, taken from reference TRBV7-6 and TRBJ1-1): GAGVSQSPRYKVTKRGQDVALRCDPISGHVSLYWYRQALGQGPEFLTYFNYEAQQDKSGLPNDRFSAERPEGSISTLTIQRTEQRDSAMYRCASSSPTMNTEAFFGQGTRLTVV.

Ten or more counts support this clonotype. The chain employs TRBV6-5 and TRBJ2-7; no clear D. Between the trimmed V and J ends, which lost 2 bases and 3 bases, there was a span of 11 bases. CDR1 and CDR2 from the germline V gene are MNHEY and SVGAGI. The CDR3 consists of 14 residues. CDR3 amino acids: CASSYGIAGYEQYF. The CDR3 DNA sequence: TGTGCCAGCAGTTACGGGATTGCCGGCTACGAGCAGTACTTC.

The chain recombines TRBV6-1 with TRBJ2-7; 10 bases agree with TRBD1. The CDR3 has 14 amino acids. Per germline, CDR1 MNHNS and CDR2 SASEGT. Trimming removed 7 bases from V and 8 bases from J; junction bases left unmatched: 11. Here the CDR3 DNA reads TGTGCCAGCACCAACCAGGGACAGGGGACTAAGCAGTACTTC. Protein product: CASTNQGQGTKQYF.

This clonotype was seen repeatedly, ten times or more. The chain combines TRBV3-1 with TRBJ1-1; perhaps TRBD1 as D (5 bases). The CDR3 is 13 residues long. V dropped 4 bases and J dropped 10 bases, with 16 bases sitting between them. Germline CDR1 reads LGHDT; CDR2 reads YNNKEL (reference sequence). The CDR3 loop is CASSRSGGRGAFF. The CDR3 region has the DNA TGTGCCAGCAGCCGTTCGGGAGGGAGGGGAGCTTTCTTT.

The CDR3 DNA reads as TGTGCCAGCAGTTACCCACCTGATTCCTACGAGCAGTACTTC. Translation gives CASSYPPDSYEQYF. The V gene is TRBV7-8, the J gene TRBJ2-7; D gene uncertain. V gave up 6 bases and J gave up 1 base, with 13 bases separating them. Looked up from germline, CDR1 is SGHVS and CDR2 is FQNEAQ. The length of the CDR3 is 14 residues.

The chain is built from TRBV12-3 or TRBV12-4 and TRBJ1-1; D is uncertain. CDR3 length equals 13 residues. Trimming pared 6 bases from V and 7 bases from J, leaving 15 bases between. CDR3 DNA sequence: TGTGCCAGCAGATTACGGGCACGGGATGAAGCTTTCTTT. Translated: CASRLRARDEAFF.

This clonotype was observed many times. The V gene is TRBV2, the J gene TRBJ2-7, with 7 positions matching TRBD2. Losses at the gene ends were 2 bases for V and 7 bases for J; bases not matched to a gene: 11. The CDR3 sequence is 15 residues long. Germline-derived CDR1 and CDR2 are SNHLY and FYNNEI. Here the CDR3 DNA reads TGTGCCAGCAGTGAATACAGCGGGGTAACGGGGGAGCAGTACTTC. Translation: CASSEYSGVTGEQYF.

This clonotype was seen repeatedly, ten times or more. The chain has TRBV12-5 and TRBJ1-6, with TRBD1 as a possible D gene (5 bases). The CDR3 loop spans 16 amino acids. V lost 5 bases to trimming and J lost 6 bases, with 17 bases between them. Germline loops: CDR1 LGHNT, CDR2 FRNRAP. This CDR3 reads CASGNWIREINSPLHF. The CDR3 region has the DNA TGTGCTAGTGGTAACTGGATCAGGGAGATTAATTCACCCCTCCACTTT.

This rearrangement joins TRBV28 to TRBJ1-1; D not certain. Germline assignment: CDR1 MDHEN and CDR2 SYDVKM. The CDR3 totals 12 residues. The V end was cut by 8 bases, the J end by 10 bases, with 17 bases between. CDR3 nucleotide sequence: TGTGCCAGCTCATTACCCACCCTTGTAGCTTTCTTT. This sequence encodes CASSLPTLVAFF. Full variable domain (rest looked up from reference TRBV28 and TRBJ1-1): DVKVTQSSRYLVKRTGEKVFLECVQDMDHENMFWYRQDPGLGLRLIYFSYDVKMKEKGDIPEGYSVSREKKERFSLILESASTNQTSMYLCASSLPTLVAFFGQGTRLTVV.

The chain's CDR3 is CASSPNRAREQYF. For the CDR3, the DNA is TGTGCCAGCAGCCCCAACAGGGCGCGGGAGCAGTACTTC. V and J are TRBV12-3 or TRBV12-4 and TRBJ2-7; a weak D match, TRBD1 (6 bases). Trimming removed 6 bases from V and 7 bases from J, with 16 bases in between. This CDR3 is 13 amino acids long.

The V and J genes are TRBV12-3 or TRBV12-4 and TRBJ1-1; 9 bases align to TRBD1. V was clipped by 5 bases and J by 9 bases; unmatched bases: 1. CDR3 size: 11 residues. The CDR3 nucleotides read TGTGCCAGCAGTAACAGGGGGCAAGCTTTCTTT. Translation: CASSNRGQAFF.

This clonotype occurred many times. This chain uses TRBV20-1 with TRBJ1-1; TRBD1 is a possible D gene (5 bases). There are 14 residues in the CDR3. Looked up from germline, CDR1 is DFQATT and CDR2 is SNEGSKA (reference sequence). The germline V and J ends were trimmed by 1 base and 0 bases, with 9 bases remaining between them. CDR3 nucleotide sequence: TGCAGTGCTAGAGTTAGGGGCCTGAACACTGAAGCTTTCTTT. It is translated as CSARVRGLNTEAFF.

This clonotype has at least ten counts. In DNA form, the CDR3 reads TGTGCCAGTAGTAGGGGACAGTCTCTTCAGCCCCAGCATTTT. Its protein product is CASSRGQSLQPQHF. The chain is built from TRBV19 and TRBJ1-5; 7 bases agree with TRBD1. The CDR3 runs to 14 residues. V lost 4 bases to trimming and J lost 6 bases; unmatched junction nucleotides: 6. CDR1 is LNHDA, CDR2 SQIVND, per germline (reference sequence).

This clonotype was detected ten times or more. The chain carries TRBV6-1 and TRBJ2-7; tentatively, D is TRBD2 (6 bases). Germline loops: CDR1 MNHNS, CDR2 SASEGT. The CDR3 length is 15 residues. V lost 5 bases and J lost 3, with 17 bases in between. CDR3 in amino acids: CASSPGLNGGYEQYF. Here the CDR3 DNA reads TGTGCCAGCAGTCCCGGACTGAACGGGGGCTACGAGCAGTACTTC.

This clonotype has a handful of counts. The chain employs TRBV11-2 and TRBJ1-3, with a weak D call TRBD1 (5 bases). CDR3 length equals 17 residues. V dropped 1 base and J dropped 4 bases, with 17 bases sitting between them. CDR1 and CDR2 (germline): SGHAT, FQNNGV. CDR3 amino acids: CASSLVGGSHGGNTIYF. CDR3 sequence (DNA): TGTGCCAGCAGCTTAGTGGGGGGTTCGCATGGCGGAAACACCATATATTTT.

This clonotype has at least ten counts. The chain employs TRBV27 and TRBJ1-2; no clear D gene. Trimming stripped 9 bases from V and 0 bases from J, with 14 bases between. The CDR3 runs to 14 residues. Germline-derived CDR1 and CDR2 are MNHEY and SMNVEV (reference sequence). CDR3 loop: CASRSRASNYGYTF. CDR3 DNA: TGTGCCAGTAGAAGCAGAGCTTCTAACTATGGCTACACCTTC.

The chain recombines TRBV12-3 or TRBV12-4 with TRBJ1-2; 7 bases are a match to TRBD1. The CDR3 has 16 amino acids. Unmatched junction bases numbered 9, after V lost 0 bases and J lost 5 bases. The CDR3 loop is CASSLAQGPGGYGYTF. The CDR3 region has the DNA TGTGCCAGCAGTTTAGCCCAGGGCCCAGGGGGGTATGGCTACACCTTC.

This clonotype was observed a few times. The chain has TRBV6-2 or TRBV6-3 and TRBJ2-7, with 8 bases aligning to TRBD1. The V gene end was trimmed by 6 bases and the J gene end by 4 bases; junction bases not matched to a gene: 14. There are 16 residues in the CDR3. Per the germline V gene, CDR1 is MNHEY and CDR2 is SVGEGT. CDR3 protein: CASSYASDRAFYEQYF. DNA of the CDR3: TGTGCCAGCAGCTATGCGTCGGACAGGGCTTTTTACGAGCAGTACTTC.

Details on this clonotype: A much bigger clone sits one base away, suggesting this may be a read error. This sequence joins TRBV25-1 and TRBJ2-2, with D possibly being TRBD2 (6 bases). Trimming shortened V by 5 bases and J by 5 bases, and 15 bases separated the two germline ends. Germline V lookup: CDR1 MGHDK, CDR2 SYGVNS. CDR3 length equals 15 residues. CDR3 region: CASSNRQGGTGELFF. The CDR3 bases are TGTGCCAGCAGTAATAGGCAGGGAGGTACCGGGGAGCTGTTTTTT.

In its sample, this clonotype was seen many times. The chain recombines TRBV19 with TRBJ2-4; a possible D gene is TRBD1 (5 bases). The germline V and J ends were trimmed by 5 bases and 1 base, with 15 bases remaining between them. Germline V lookup: CDR1 LNHDA, CDR2 SQIVND (reference sequence). The CDR3 contains 16 residues. CDR3: CASSVGSSGAKNIQYF. The CDR3 nucleotides read TGTGCCAGTAGTGTCGGATCTTCAGGGGCCAAAAACATTCAGTACTTC.

This clonotype was found many times. The chain employs TRBV10-1 and TRBJ2-2; D is perhaps TRBD2 (5 bases). The CDR3 runs to 15 residues. The germline V gene has CDR1 WNHNN and CDR2 SYGVQD (reference sequence). V dropped 7 bases and J dropped 4 bases, with 16 bases sitting between them. CDR3 region: CASTEGRGGTGELFF. DNA for the CDR3: TGCGCCAGCACCGAGGGTCGTGGCGGCACCGGGGAGCTGTTTTTT.

This clonotype was seen a single time. The gene calls are TRBV12-3 or TRBV12-4 and TRBJ1-2; 8 bases match TRBD1. Losses at the gene ends were 10 bases for V and 4 bases for J; bases not matched to a gene: 11. The CDR3 length is 14 residues. Here the CDR3 DNA reads TGTGCCACCCAAAGGACAGGGATCTTCTATGGCTACACCTTC. Its translation: CATQRTGIFYGYTF.

This clonotype was found many times. The chain carries TRBV5-1 and TRBJ2-5; 7 bases map to TRBD2. J gave up 4 bases and V 2 bases, and 11 bases lay outside the gene matches. Germline CDR1 is SGHRS and CDR2 is YFSETQ. This CDR3 comprises 16 residues. The CDR3 reads CASSFGGVRSGETQYF. Here the CDR3 DNA reads TGCGCCAGCAGCTTTGGGGGGGTTCGGAGTGGAGAGACCCAGTACTTC.

This clonotype was seen at least ten times. The chain links TRBV4-2 to TRBJ2-5; 7 bases agree with TRBD1. Germline V gives CDR1 LGHNA, CDR2 YNFKEQ. With 0 bases clipped from V and 5 bases from J, the junction kept 6 bases outside the gene matches. This CDR3 is 15 amino acids long. The CDR3 protein is CASSQDLGQRETQYF. The CDR3 region has the DNA TGTGCCAGCAGCCAAGATCTGGGACAGCGGGAGACCCAGTACTTC.

This clonotype showed up just a few times. The chain joins TRBV6-2 or TRBV6-3 to TRBJ2-5, with 13 nucleotides matching TRBD2. Germline V lookup: CDR1 MNHEY, CDR2 SVGEGT. Unmatched junction bases numbered 13, after V lost 2 bases and J lost 4 bases. The CDR3 is 19 amino acids. The CDR3 DNA reads as TGTGCCAGCAGTTACGCGGGACTAGCGGGAATGGGGTTTGGAGAGACCCAGTACTTC. Its protein is CASSYAGLAGMGFGETQYF.

This clonotype was seen a handful of times. V and J are TRBV30 and TRBJ2-2, with D tentatively TRBD1 (5 bases). Trimming took off 0 bases at V and 6 bases at J, with 14 bases between the two ends. Germline V lookup: CDR1 GTSNPN, CDR2 SVGIG (reference sequence). The CDR3 is made up of 15 amino acids. The CDR3 here is CAWSVLGLESGELFF. The CDR3 DNA reads TGTGCCTGGAGTGTACTGGGGCTAGAATCCGGGGAGCTGTTTTTT. Combining the CDR3 with reference TRBV30 and TRBJ2-2 gives the whole variable domain SQTIHQWPATLVQPVGSPLSLECTVEGTSNPNLYWYRQAAGRGLQLLFYSVGIGQISSEVPQNLSASRPQDRQFILSSKKLLLSDSGFYLCAWSVLGLESGELFFGEGSRLTVL.

In its sample, this clonotype was seen many times. V and J are TRBV20-1 and TRBJ2-5; 7 positions match TRBD1. V was pared by 0 bases and J by 0 bases, with 7 bases of the junction left unmatched. CDR3 size: 16 residues. The germline V gene encodes CDR1 DFQATT and CDR2 SNEGSKA (reference sequence). The CDR3 spells CSARDEQGLYQETQYF. CDR3 DNA sequence: TGCAGTGCTAGAGATGAACAGGGGTTGTACCAAGAGACCCAGTACTTC.

As regards this clonotype: A much bigger clone sits one base away, suggesting this may be a read error. Here the CDR3 reads CASSEVRMSSVEACF. The CDR3 region has the DNA TGTGCCAGCAGTGAAGTAAGGATGAGCTCCGTAGAAGCTTGCTTT. The chain has TRBV6-1 and TRBJ1-1; no firm D call. This CDR3 is built from 15 residues. CDR1 is MNHNS, CDR2 SASEGT, per germline.